This is a list of T cell receptor beta chains from one sample in a study of cytomegalovirus exposure and HLA in healthy donors. Repertoires were generated with immunoSEQ multiplex PCR, while TCRdb's copy carries only in-frame clones and drops some. This table holds around 94,000 clones, roughly 60% found once. The specimen sequenced was PBMCs. The source is a human donor in good health. CDR3s include the opening cysteine and the closing phenylalanine or tryptophan. The D gene is left open where the match is weak. Clone size, where shown, is once, few, many, or a class for clones that have expanded.

v_call	d_call	clone_size	j_call	cdr3_nt	cdr3_aa
TRBV27	-	once	TRBJ2-7	TGTGCCAGTACCCCCGAGGGCGGCTACGAGCAGTACTTC	CASTPEGGYEQYF
TRBV27	-	few	TRBJ2-5	TGTGCCACTACACAGGGCGGCCTCAGAACCCAAGAGACCCAGTACTTC	CATTQGGLRTQETQYF
TRBV2	TRBD1	-	TRBJ2-1	TGTGCCAGCAGTGAAGGGTTTTTGGGACAGGGGGCCTACAATGAGCAGTTCTTC	CASSEGFLGQGAYNEQFF
TRBV7-9	TRBD2	few	TRBJ2-7	TGTGCCAGCAGCTCCACTAGCGGGCCATCCTACGAGCAGTACTTC	CASSSTSGPSYEQYF
TRBV19	TRBD1	-	TRBJ2-7	TGTGCCAGTAATGGACAGGGGCCCTACGAGCAGTACTTC	CASNGQGPYEQYF
TRBV27	-	few	TRBJ2-1	TGTGCCAGCAGTATAGGACAGCCCTATGAGCAGTTCTTC	CASSIGQPYEQFF
TRBV19	-	-	TRBJ2-2	TGTGCCAGTAGTATAGGAGCCCTGTTTACCGGGGAGCTGTTTTTT	CASSIGALFTGELFF
TRBV6-6	-	-	TRBJ1-1	TGTGCCAGCAGTTTTTGGACAGAAAACACTGAAGCTTTCTTT	CASSFWTENTEAFF
TRBV19	-	few	TRBJ1-5	TGTGCCAGCAAACCCAGGGATCGCCAGCCCCAGCATTTT	CASKPRDRQPQHF
TRBV19	-	-	TRBJ1-5	TGTGCCAGTAGTATTATAGGGGTTGCCAATCAGCCCCAGCATTTT	CASSIIGVANQPQHF
TRBV19	-	-	TRBJ1-5	TGTGCCAGTAGTATGCCCCGACTGACGAGCAATCAGCCCCAGCATTTT	CASSMPRLTSNQPQHF
TRBV4-1	-	-	TRBJ2-7	TGCGCCAGCAGCCAAGATCTATCTACCTACGAGCAGTACTTC	CASSQDLSTYEQYF
TRBV18	TRBD2	-	TRBJ2-1	TGTGCCAGCTCACAGACTAGCGGGAGTGGCTATGAGCAGTTCTTC	CASSQTSGSGYEQFF
TRBV5-1	-	-	TRBJ2-1	TGCGCCAGCAGCTTGGCTAGTCGGACCTACAATGAGCAGTTCTTC	CASSLASRTYNEQFF
TRBV7-2	-	-	TRBJ2-1	TGTGCCAGCAGCTCCCGGGTCACCTACAATGAGCAGTTCTTC	CASSSRVTYNEQFF
TRBV4-1	TRBD1	-	TRBJ2-7	TGCGCCAGCAGCCAAAAGGCCGGGACAGCCGACTACGAGCAGTACTTC	CASSQKAGTADYEQYF
TRBV19	-	-	TRBJ2-1	TGTGCCAGTAGTATCCAGGAACGAAGCTCCTACAATGAGCAGTTCTTC	CASSIQERSSYNEQFF
TRBV29-1	TRBD2	few	TRBJ2-3	TGCAGCGTTGGCGAGGGAGGGCCTTCTACGCAGTATTTT	CSVGEGGPSTQYF
TRBV18	TRBD1	once	TRBJ2-1	TGTGCCAGCTCACCAAGGGGACCGGGACAGATCTACAATGAGCAGTTCTTC	CASSPRGPGQIYNEQFF
TRBV18	-	once	TRBJ2-7	TGTGCCAGCTCACCAGGCCATTTGGAGACCTACGAGCAGTACTTC	CASSPGHLETYEQYF
TRBV6-5	TRBD2	-	TRBJ2-3	TGTGCCAGCAGTTACTCGTCGGGAGGGCGGGCAGATACGCAGTATTTT	CASSYSSGGRADTQYF
TRBV30	-	-	TRBJ1-3	TGTGCCTGGAGTAAACCGACAGACCCTGGAAACACCATATATTTT	CAWSKPTDPGNTIYF
TRBV4-2	-	-	TRBJ2-7	TGTGCCAGCAGCCAAGAGGCTACTAGAGCCTACGAGCAGTACTTC	CASSQEATRAYEQYF
TRBV6-1	-	-	TRBJ1-5	TGTGCCAGCAACTTTGACTTATATAGCAATCAGCCCCAGCATTTT	CASNFDLYSNQPQHF
TRBV2	TRBD1	few	TRBJ1-5	TGTGCCAGCAGTGATCAGGGGGGTAGCAATCAGCCCCAGCATTTT	CASSDQGGSNQPQHF
TRBV5-1	-	-	TRBJ1-1	TGCGCCAGCAGCTTGGGACAGATGAACACTGAAGCTTTCTTT	CASSLGQMNTEAFF
TRBV29-1	TRBD1	-	TRBJ1-1	TGCAGCGTTGGACAGGGGGCGTCGGCTGAAGCTTTCTTT	CSVGQGASAEAFF
TRBV19	-	-	TRBJ2-7	TGTGCCAGTAGTTACTCCGGGAGAATGGTTGGTGAGCAGTACTTC	CASSYSGRMVGEQYF
TRBV5-4	-	-	TRBJ2-1	TGTGCCAGCAGCCCCTGGAGGGATGAGCAGTTCTTC	CASSPWRDEQFF
TRBV7-8	-	-	TRBJ2-7	TGTGCCAGCAGCTTAGGAATACAGGGATCCGACTTCTCCTACGAGCAGTACTTC	CASSLGIQGSDFSYEQYF
TRBV7-9	-	few	TRBJ2-3	TGTGCCAGCAGCTTACTAACTCGCACAGATACGCAGTATTTT	CASSLLTRTDTQYF
TRBV19	-	-	TRBJ1-5	TGTGCCAGTAGTATTTGGGGGGATCAGCCCCAGCATTTT	CASSIWGDQPQHF
TRBV28	-	few	TRBJ1-2	TGTGCCAGCAGCCTCGGGGTTGGCTACACCTTC	CASSLGVGYTF
TRBV15	TRBD1	-	TRBJ1-2	TGTGCCACCAGCCCAGGAAGGGGACAGGGAAGATGGTATGGCTACACCTTC	CATSPGRGQGRWYGYTF
TRBV19	TRBD2	-	TRBJ2-7	TGTGCCACTCTCCGAGAGGGGAGGGTGGGGGAGCAGTACTTC	CATLREGRVGEQYF
TRBV27	-	once	TRBJ2-1	TGTGCCAGCAGTTCGACTGCTAACAATGAGCAGTTCTTC	CASSSTANNEQFF
TRBV5-1	TRBD2	-	TRBJ2-1	TGCGCCAGCAGCTTGGCTAGCGGACTATACAATGAGCAGTTCTTC	CASSLASGLYNEQFF
TRBV29-1	TRBD1	few	TRBJ1-1	TGCAGCGTAGGGGACAGGGGAATAGGTACTGAAGCTTTCTTT	CSVGDRGIGTEAFF
TRBV7-9	-	few	TRBJ1-4	TGTGCCAGCAGCTTCTCCGGGGATGGCGATGAAAAACTGTTTTTT	CASSFSGDGDEKLFF
TRBV18	-	-	TRBJ2-7	TGTGCCAGCTCACCGGACTTATCCGACTACGAGCAGTACTTC	CASSPDLSDYEQYF
TRBV18	-	-	TRBJ2-3	TGTGCCAGCTCACACTCCCTCGGGACAGATACGCAGTATTTT	CASSHSLGTDTQYF
TRBV28	-	-	TRBJ2-5	TGTGCCAGCAGACGGGACACGAAAGAGACCCAGTACTTC	CASRRDTKETQYF
TRBV7-9	TRBD1	few	TRBJ2-3	TGTGCCAGCAGCTTCCAGGGGGTTGGAGATACGCAGTATTTT	CASSFQGVGDTQYF
TRBV5-1	TRBD2	-	TRBJ2-2	TGCGCCAGCAGCCGGAGACTAGCCGGTACCGGGGAGCTGTTTTTT	CASSRRLAGTGELFF
TRBV2	-	-	TRBJ2-5	TGTGCCAGCAGTTGGGGCGCAGAGACCCAGTACTTC	CASSWGAETQYF
TRBV6-6	-	-	TRBJ2-2	TGTGCCAGCAGTACTAGAAGAGTCGTCGGGGAGCTGTTTTTT	CASSTRRVVGELFF
TRBV28	-	few	TRBJ1-3	TGTGCCAGCAGTCCCCAGACAGAGGGAAACACCATATATTTT	CASSPQTEGNTIYF
TRBV7-9	-	-	TRBJ2-1	TGTTCCAGCTATTCCGGGGGGCACGAGCAGTTCTTC	CSSYSGGHEQFF
TRBV18	TRBD1	-	TRBJ1-2	TGTGCCAGCTCAGACCAAGCAGGGGGCGATGGCTACACCTTC	CASSDQAGGDGYTF
TRBV2	-	few	TRBJ2-7	TGTGCCAGCAGTGACGCCTACGAGCAGTACTTC	CASSDAYEQYF
TRBV30	-	few	TRBJ2-1	TGTGCCTGGAGTGTAAGGTTTCGAGGAGACAATGAGCAGTTCTTC	CAWSVRFRGDNEQFF
TRBV5-6	-	few	TRBJ2-2	TGTGCCAGCCCCACCGGGGAGACGAACACCGGGGAGCTGTTTTTT	CASPTGETNTGELFF
TRBV18	-	-	TRBJ2-1	TGTGCCAGCTCACCGCGGAGGGTAGGGGAGCAGTTCTTC	CASSPRRVGEQFF
TRBV4-1	TRBD2	few	TRBJ2-1	TGCGCCAGCAGCCAAGGGGGACTAGCGGGTGCGAAGTTCTTC	CASSQGGLAGAKFF
TRBV19	-	-	TRBJ2-3	TGTGCCAGCAGTGTAGGAGCGACAGTCCCTGGGTCAGATACGCAGTATTTT	CASSVGATVPGSDTQYF
TRBV7-6	-	-	TRBJ1-6	TGTGCCAGCAGCCGAGGTCCGGAGCGGGTGAGCTCCTATAATTCACCCCTCCACTTT	CASSRGPERVSSYNSPLHF
TRBV5-4	TRBD1	few	TRBJ1-1	TGTGCCAGCAGCTTCAGGACAGGGTACGAAGCTTTCTTT	CASSFRTGYEAFF
TRBV28	-	-	TRBJ2-5	TGTGCCAGCAGTCCCGGCGGGTTTGACCAAGAGACCCAGTACTTC	CASSPGGFDQETQYF
TRBV29-1	-	few	TRBJ1-4	TGCAGCGTTCGGACGGGGGAAAAACTGTTTTTT	CSVRTGEKLFF
TRBV18	TRBD1	-	TRBJ1-2	TGTGCCAGCTCACCTCGGGACAGTCGCAACTATGGCTACACCTTC	CASSPRDSRNYGYTF